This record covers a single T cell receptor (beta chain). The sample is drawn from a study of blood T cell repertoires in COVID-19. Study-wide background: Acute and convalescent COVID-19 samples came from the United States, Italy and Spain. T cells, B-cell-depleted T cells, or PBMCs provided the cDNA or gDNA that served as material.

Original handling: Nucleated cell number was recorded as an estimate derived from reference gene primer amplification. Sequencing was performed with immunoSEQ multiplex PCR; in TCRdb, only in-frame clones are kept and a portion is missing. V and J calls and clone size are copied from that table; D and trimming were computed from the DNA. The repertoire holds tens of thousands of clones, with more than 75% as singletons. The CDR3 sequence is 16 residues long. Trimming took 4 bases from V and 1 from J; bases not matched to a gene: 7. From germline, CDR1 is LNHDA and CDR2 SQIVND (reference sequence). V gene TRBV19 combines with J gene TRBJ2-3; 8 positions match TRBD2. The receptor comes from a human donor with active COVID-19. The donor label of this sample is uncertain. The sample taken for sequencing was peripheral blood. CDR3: CASSTRGGIGTDTQYF. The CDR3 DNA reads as TGTGCCAGTAGTACACGGGGGGGGATAGGCACAGATACGCAGTATTTT.